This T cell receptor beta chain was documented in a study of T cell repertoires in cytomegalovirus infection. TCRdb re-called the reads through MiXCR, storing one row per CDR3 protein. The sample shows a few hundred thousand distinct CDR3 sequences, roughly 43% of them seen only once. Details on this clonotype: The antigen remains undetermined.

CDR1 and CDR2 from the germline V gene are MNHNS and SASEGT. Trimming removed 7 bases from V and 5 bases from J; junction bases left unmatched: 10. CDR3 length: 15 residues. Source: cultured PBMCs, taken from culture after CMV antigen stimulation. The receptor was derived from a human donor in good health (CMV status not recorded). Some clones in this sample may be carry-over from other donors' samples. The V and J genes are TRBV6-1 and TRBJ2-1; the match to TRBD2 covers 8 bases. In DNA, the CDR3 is TGTGCCAGCACCGGGGGGGGTCCCCTCCACAATGAGCAGTTCTTC. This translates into CASTGGGPLHNEQFF.